A selection of T cell receptor beta chains follows, all from one sample in a study of tumor-infiltrating lymphocytes in glioblastoma multiforme. TCRdb redid the calling of the multiplex PCR reads with MiXCR, one entry per CDR3 protein. The sample yields just under 20,000 distinct CDR3 sequences, just under 70% seen once. What was sequenced was peripheral blood. These receptors were taken from a male donor with glioblastoma. The CDR3 runs from the conserved cysteine through the conserved F or W. The D gene is left open where the match is weak. For some rows the clone size is stated as once, few or many, or as a class when expanded; others skip it.

size,D,V,J,CDR3,DNA
once,NA,TRBV11-2,TRBJ2-7,CASSLATAGEQYF,TGTGCCAGCAGCTTAGCTACAGCCGGCGAGCAGTACTTC
NA,NA,TRBV11-2,TRBJ2-7,CASSSEVGRAYEQYF,TGCGCCAGCAGCTCAGAGGTTGGCAGGGCATACGAGCAGTACTTC
many,TRBD2,TRBV20-1,TRBJ2-7,CSARVGLAGKSYEQYF,TGCAGTGCTAGGGTGGGACTAGCGGGGAAGTCATACGAGCAGTACTTC
NA,TRBD2,TRBV5-6,TRBJ2-2,CASSLGLAPGELFF,TGTGCCAGCAGCTTGGGACTAGCACCCGGGGAGCTGTTTTTT
NA,TRBD2,TRBV11-2,TRBJ2-1,CASSLDHPGGNEQFF,TGTGCCAGCAGCTTAGATCATCCGGGGGGCAATGAGCAGTTCTTC
NA,TRBD2,TRBV29-1,TRBJ2-1,CSARLAGSYNEQFF,TGCAGCGCCCGACTAGCGGGATCTTACAATGAGCAGTTCTTC
NA,NA,TRBV29-1,TRBJ2-3,CSVLLASDTQYF,TGCAGCGTTTTGCTAGCGTCAGATACGCAGTATTTT
NA,NA,TRBV5-4,TRBJ2-3,CASSGTDSPDTQYF,TGTGCCAGCAGCGGGACCGACTCCCCAGATACGCAGTATTTT
few,NA,TRBV29-1,TRBJ1-2,CSVDSPQRGMNYGYTF,TGCAGCGTTGACTCCCCCCAGAGAGGGATGAACTATGGCTACACCTTC
NA,TRBD2,TRBV29-1,TRBJ2-5,CSGRAGVQETKYF,TGCAGCGGTCGAGCGGGGGTTCAAGAGACCAAGTACTTC
NA,NA,TRBV5-4,TRBJ2-1,CASSPRGGKNDQFF,TGTGCCAGCAGCCCTCGGGGCGGGAAAAATGACCAGTTCTTC
NA,NA,TRBV29-1,TRBJ1-1,CSAPGDTEASF,TGCAGCGCTCCTGGGGACACTGAAGCTTCCTTT
NA,NA,TRBV5-4,TRBJ2-7,CASSSSGASGYEQYF,TGTGCCAGCAGCTCATCTGGGGCCTCGGGGTACGAGCAGTACTTC
NA,NA,TRBV11-2,TRBJ1-2,CTSSLGPGEYYGCTF,NA
many,NA,TRBV6-6,TRBJ1-1,CASSYDPYTGGAAFF,TGTGCCAGCAGTTACGACCCCTACACGGGAGGGGCAGCTTTCTTT
NA,TRBD1,TRBV11-3,TRBJ2-3,CASSLYRGSDTQYF,TGTGCCAGCAGCTTGTACAGGGGGTCTGATACGCAGTATTTT
NA,NA,TRBV20-1,TRBJ1-2,CSAGNYGYTF,TGCAGTGCTGGAAACTATGGCTACACCTTC
few,TRBD2,TRBV13,TRBJ2-3,CASSFKRGAGDTQYF,TGTGCCAGCAGCTTCAAGCGGGGGGCAGGGGATACGCAGTATTTT
NA,NA,TRBV7-2,TRBJ2-3,CASSLVTGAVDTQYF,TGTGCCAGCAGCTTAGTAACGGGAGCAGTAGATACGCAGTATTTT
NA,NA,TRBV20-1,TRBJ2-3,CSADRQATRIDTQYF,TGCAGTGCGGACAGACAGGCTACCCGCATAGATACGCAGTATTTT
NA,NA,TRBV20-1,TRBJ1-1,CSADYLDEAFF,TGCAGTGCTGACTACCTCGATGAAGCTTTCTTT
medium-sized,NA,TRBV29-1,TRBJ2-7,CSVGGSYEQYF,TGCAGCGTGGGGGGCTCCTACGAGCAGTACTTC
NA,NA,TRBV20-1,TRBJ1-3,CSAQNLGDLLSGNNIYF,TGCAGTGCTCAAAATCTTGGGGACCTCCTCTCTGGAAACAACATATATTTT
large,NA,TRBV11-2,TRBJ2-3,CASSWERGADTQYF,TGTGCCAGCAGCTGGGAGAGGGGTGCAGATACGCAGTATTTT
many,NA,TRBV10-3,TRBJ2-3,CAISESYADTQYF,TGTGCCATCAGTGAGTCGTATGCAGATACGCAGTATTTT
NA,NA,TRBV6-6,TRBJ2-7,CVSSYTYYEQYF,TGTGTCAGCAGTTACACTTACTACGAGCAGTACTTC
NA,NA,TRBV5-1,TRBJ1-1,CASSGSGLGGTEAFF,TGCGCCAGCAGCGGATCAGGCCTAGGAGGGACTGAAGCTTTCTTT
NA,NA,TRBV20-1,TRBJ1-1,CSAVRDGVAEAFF,TGCAGTGCTGTTCGGGACGGGGTGGCTGAAGCTTTCTTT
many,TRBD2,TRBV6-6,TRBJ2-1,CASSTNPRLASNEQFF,TGTGCCAGCAGTACGAATCCGAGACTAGCCTCCAATGAGCAGTTCTTC
few,NA,TRBV20-1,TRBJ1-2,CSAIPGGQVYGYTF,TGCAGTGCGATACCCGGAGGGCAGGTATATGGCTACACCTTC
NA,NA,TRBV20-1,TRBJ1-5,CSASQPDNQPQHF,TGCAGTGCTAGCCAACCCGACAATCAGCCCCAGCATTTT
NA,NA,TRBV11-2,TRBJ2-1,CASNLDWGNEQFF,TGTGCCAGCAACTTAGATTGGGGGAATGAGCAGTTTTTC
few,NA,TRBV5-6,TRBJ1-2,CASSFGTDYGYTF,TGTGCCAGCAGCTTCGGGACGGACTATGGCTACACCTTC
NA,TRBD1,TRBV11-2,TRBJ1-1,CASSPRSLTGIRMNTEAFF,TGTGCCAGCAGCCCAAGATCCTTGACAGGGATCAGAATGAACACTGAAGCTTTCTTT
NA,NA,TRBV28,TRBJ1-6,CASMMNSYNSPLHF,TGTGCCAGTATGATGAACTCCTATAATTCACCCCTCCACTTT
many,NA,TRBV29-1,TRBJ1-1,CSVGQMNTEAFF,TGCAGCGTTGGGCAGATGAACACTGAAGCTTTCTTT
NA,TRBD1,TRBV11-2,TRBJ2-7,CASSQYGTGPTEQYF,TGTGCCAGCAGCCAATACGGGACAGGGCCCACCGAGCAGTACTTC
NA,NA,TRBV11-2,TRBJ2-1,CASSLAKGLEQYNEQFF,TGTGCCAGCAGCTTAGCCAAGGGGCTAGAGCAGTACAATGAGCAGTTCTTC
NA,TRBD2,TRBV11-2,TRBJ2-3,CASSLGRAGGTQYF,TGTGCCAGCAGCTTGGGGCGAGCGGGAGGTACGCAGTATTTT
NA,NA,TRBV6-1,TRBJ1-5,CASSEALAGDQPQHF,TGTGCCAGCAGTGAAGCGCTGGCAGGGGATCAGCCCCAGCATTTT
many,TRBD2,TRBV11-1,TRBJ2-5,CASSDWLAGVETQYF,TGTGCCAGCAGCGACTGGCTAGCGGGAGTGGAGACCCAGTACTTC